Below are 5 T cell receptor beta chains sequenced from a single sample in a study of chemoradiotherapy in HPV16-positive cancers. Sequenced by immunoSEQ multiplex PCR; TCRdb stores in-frame clones only, minus some. The sample yields approximately 11,000 clones, around 88% seen once. This specimen was blood, taken from a patient who underwent chemoradiotherapy. The source is a human donor with HPV-associated anogenital cancer.

The chain is built from TRBV6-4 and TRBJ2-1; D perhaps matches TRBD2 (7 bases). The CDR3 totals 14 residues. V was trimmed by 5 bases and J by 4 bases, leaving 12 bases between them. The germline V gene has CDR1 MRHNA and CDR2 SNTAGT. The CDR3 loop reads CASSRGGDYNEQFF. CDR3 nucleotides: TGTGCCAGCAGTAGGGGGGGAGATTACAATGAGCAGTTCTTC.

In this sample, this clone turned up a few times. The chain links TRBV4-3 to TRBJ1-5; 8 bases match TRBD1. The germline V gene has CDR1 LGHNA and CDR2 YSLEER. The CDR3 runs 17 residues. The J segment lost 1 base and the V segment lost 6 bases, leaving 11 bases of the junction unmatched. The CDR3 region is CASSQDRVGGSNQPQHF. CDR3 DNA: TGCGCCAGCAGTCAGGACAGGGTGGGAGGGAGCAATCAGCCCCAGCATTTT.

The chain recombines TRBV7-9 with TRBJ1-6, with D tentatively TRBD1 (5 bases). Per the germline V gene, CDR1 is SEHNR and CDR2 is FQNEAQ (reference sequence). The CDR3 is made up of 18 amino acids. V lost 1 base to trimming and J lost 14 bases, with 27 bases between them. CDR3: CASSLGGAWVGMRSTLHF. The CDR3 DNA reads TGTGCCAGCAGCTTAGGAGGGGCGTGGGTCGGTATGAGGTCGACCCTCCACTTT.

The J gene is TRBJ1-6, the V gene TRBV18, with D maybe TRBD1 (5 bases). V was trimmed by 3 bases and J by 4 bases, leaving 10 bases between them. This CDR3 region has 15 residues. The germline gives CDR1 KGHSH, CDR2 LQKENI. DNA for the CDR3: TGTGCCAGCTCACCCCAGACAGAATATAATTCACCCCTCCACTTT. Encoded protein: CASSPQTEYNSPLHF.

The chain has TRBV11-1 and TRBJ1-2, with D possibly being TRBD1 (6 bases). Trimming stripped 3 bases from V and 7 bases from J, with 15 bases between. From germline, CDR1 is SGHAT and CDR2 FQDESV (reference sequence). This CDR3 region has 14 residues. In nucleotides, the CDR3 is TGTGCCAGCAGCTTCGGGTCGGGGGGCTCTGGCTACACCTTC. Protein sequence: CASSFGSGGSGYTF.